Shown below are 18 T cell receptor beta chains from a single sample sequenced in a study of blood T cells in healthy people across ages. Together with a sample-barcoded 5' primer, a J-beta primer mix was included in a second PCR lasting roughly 6 to 12 cycles. TCRdb analysed the 5' RACE reads with MiXCR anew, one entry per CDR3 protein. The sample yields over 1,300,000 distinct CDR3 sequences, approximately 59% seen once. Sample: blood. The receptors originated from a man aged 18-30 years in good health.

In this sample, this clonotype turned up a few times. V usage is TRBV6-6 and J usage is TRBJ1-2; TRBD1 agrees at 9 bases. The CDR3 has 15 residues. Germline V gene data show CDR1 as MNHNY and CDR2 as SVGAGI (reference sequence). The trim removed 6 bases at V and 6 bases at J, leaving 11 bases unmatched. This CDR3 reads CASSHNAQGADGYTF. The CDR3 DNA is TGTGCCAGCAGCCACAATGCACAGGGGGCGGATGGCTACACCTTC.

There are a few counts of this clonotype. The chain has TRBV12-3 or TRBV12-4 and TRBJ2-5, with D unclear. This CDR3 contains 13 residues. V shed 5 bases and J shed 1 base, with 8 bases lying between them. The CDR3 DNA follows: TGTGCCAGCAGTCTGACCTTCCAAGAGACCCAGTACTTC. Translated, it gives CASSLTFQETQYF.

The rearrangement links TRBV21-1 to TRBJ2-5; the table assigns TRBD2, which was not confirmed against the DNA. TRBV21-1 is a recognized pseudogene. This CDR3 is 16 amino acids long. CDR3 region: CARCWGTRCLQETQYF. For the CDR3, the DNA is TGTGCCAGGTGCTGGGGTACCCGCTGCCTTCAAGAGACCCAGTACTTC.

The chain employs TRBV6-2 or TRBV6-3 and TRBJ2-3; D might be TRBD1 or TRBD2, each matching 5 bases. The V end was cut by 6 bases, the J end by 14 bases, with 24 bases between. Per the germline V gene, CDR1 is MNHEY and CDR2 is SVGEGT. The CDR3 is 14 amino acids. The CDR3 DNA sequence: TGTGCCAGCAGCACCCCAGGGACGTTTCGGGTTCCGTATTTT. Translation: CASSTPGTFRVPYF.

The chain carries TRBV12-3 or TRBV12-4 and TRBJ2-5; a possible D gene is TRBD1 (5 bases). This CDR3 is built from 16 residues. The ends were cut back, 5 bases at V and 4 bases at J, with 20 bases in the middle. CDR3 sequence (DNA): TGTGCCAGCAGTGGACACAAGACTCCACCTCCAGAGACCCAGTACTTC. It is translated as CASSGHKTPPPETQYF.

This clonotype came up a few times. The chain combines TRBV7-2 with TRBJ1-1; no definite D call. The CDR3 sequence is 12 residues long. Trimming cost V 3 bases and J 11 bases, with 13 bases left between them. Looked up from germline, CDR1 is SGHTA and CDR2 is FQGNSA. Here the CDR3 DNA reads TGTGCCAGCAGCTTCTTTACACAGCGGGCTTTCTTT. It encodes CASSFFTQRAFF.

The CDR3 bases are TGTGCCAGCAACCACCCAACTACTTACGAGCAGTACTTC. It yields the protein CASNHPTTYEQYF. The V and J genes are TRBV6-2 or TRBV6-3 and TRBJ2-7; no clear D. The germline V gene has CDR1 MNHEY and CDR2 SVGEGT. The V gene lost 7 bases and the J gene lost 4 bases, with 14 bases spanning the gap. The CDR3 has 13 residues.

The CDR3 DNA sequence: TGTGCCAGCAGCCAAGCCCCCAATCAGCCCCAGCATTTT. This codes for CASSQAPNQPQHF. The J gene is TRBJ1-5, the V gene TRBV14; D not certain. The CDR3 spans 13 residues. V dropped 1 base and J dropped 3 bases, with 4 bases sitting between them. Per the germline V gene, CDR1 is SGHDN and CDR2 is FVKESK.

CDR3 in amino acids: CSASSGTYQYF. CDR3 DNA: TGCAGTGCTTCTTCCGGGACATATCAGTATTTT. The chain recombines TRBV20-1 with TRBJ2-3; D perhaps matches TRBD1 (6 bases). The CDR3 contains 11 residues. Germline V gene sequence: CDR1 DFQATT, CDR2 SNEGSKA (reference sequence). Trimming left V 5 bases short and J 12 bases short, with 15 bases between.

This chain uses TRBV3-1 with TRBJ2-1; no clear D gene. Germline CDR1 reads LGHDT; CDR2 reads YNNKEL (reference sequence). Between the trimmed V and J ends, which lost 1 base and 0 bases, there was a span of 7 bases. The CDR3 runs to 15 residues. CDR3 in amino acids: CASSQVLGSYNEQFF. CDR3 bases: TGTGCCAGCAGCCAAGTGTTGGGCTCCTACAATGAGCAGTTCTTC.

Concerning this clonotype itself: One junction end disagrees with the germline gene, perhaps due to a read error. The chain employs TRBV20-1 and TRBJ2-1; the match to TRBD2 covers 8 bases. CDR3 size: 21 residues. CDR1 is DFQATT, CDR2 SNEGSKA, per germline (reference sequence). CDR3 coding DNA: TGCAGTGCTAGAGGGTTTGGAGTTCCAGCGGGGGACCAGAGCTCCTACAACGAGCAGTTCTTC. Residues: CSARGFGVPAGDQSSYNEQFF.

The chain carries TRBV29-1 and TRBJ2-3, with unresolved D. Looked up from germline, CDR1 is SQVTM and CDR2 is ANQGSEA. V lost 7 bases and J lost 3, with 8 bases in between. CDR3 length: 11 residues. CDR3 sequence reads: CSAPGTDTQYF. Here the CDR3 DNA reads TGCAGCGCACCTGGGACAGATACGCAGTATTTT.

This clonotype has a handful of counts. The rearrangement joins TRBV2 to TRBJ2-7; D remains ambiguous. The CDR3 is made up of 15 amino acids. The ends were cut back, 7 bases at V and 2 bases at J, with 18 bases in the middle. CDR1 SNHLY and CDR2 FYNNEI come from the germline V gene. The DNA for the CDR3 is TGTGCCAGCAAGAAGCCGGACCAGGCTCCCTACGAGCAGTACTTC. It yields the protein CASKKPDQAPYEQYF.

A few counts support this clonotype. CDR3 amino acids: CAISGRGDSPLHF. The CDR3 DNA is TGTGCCATCAGTGGTAGGGGAGATTCACCCCTCCACTTT. The V gene is TRBV10-3, the J gene TRBJ1-6; D possibly corresponds to TRBD1 (5 bases). V dropped 4 bases and J dropped 8 bases, with 9 bases sitting between them. This CDR3 has 13 amino acids. Germline V gene lookup returns CDR1 ENHRY and CDR2 SYGVKD.

About this clonotype itself: At one boundary the junction diverges from the germline segment, which might be a read error. Here the CDR3 reads CSARDATTGGLNIEAFF. In DNA, the CDR3 is TGCAGTGCTAGAGATGCGACTACAGGGGGTCTGAACATTGAAGCTTTCTTT. This rearrangement joins TRBV20-1 to TRBJ1-1; 8 bases fit TRBD1. Germline V gene sequence: CDR1 DFQATT, CDR2 SNEGSKA (reference sequence). The CDR3 is 17 amino acids.

This clonotype was seen ten or more times. The rearrangement joins TRBV29-1 to TRBJ2-1; 9 nucleotides align to TRBD2. Germline loops: CDR1 SQVTM, CDR2 ANQGSEA. The CDR3 totals 14 residues. J was trimmed by 2 bases and V by 5 bases; bases with no gene match: 4. CDR3 DNA sequence: TGCAGCGTTAATAGCGGGAGCACCTACAATGAGCAGTTCTTC. This sequence encodes CSVNSGSTYNEQFF.

V usage is TRBV19 and J usage is TRBJ2-1; unclear D gene. The CDR3 has 15 amino acids. Germline values: CDR1 LNHDA, CDR2 SQIVND (reference sequence). V lost 5 bases and J 0 bases, leaving 11 bases between the germline ends. As DNA, the CDR3 is TGTGCCAGTAGTTTTAGCCTCAGCTCCTACAATGAGCAGTTCTTC. It is translated as CASSFSLSSYNEQFF.

On this clonotype itself: The final CDR3 position lacks the conserved phenylalanine or tryptophan, pointing to a likely read error. The chain links TRBV25-1 to TRBJ1-5; D unclear. This CDR3 is 14 amino acids long. Trimming stripped 6 bases from V and 0 bases from J, with 9 bases between. Germline assignment: CDR1 MGHDK and CDR2 SYGVNS. This CDR3 is CASSLGYSNQPQHV. CDR3 coding DNA: TGTGCCAGCAGCCTCGGATATAGCAATCAGCCCCAGCATGTT.